This T cell receptor beta chain emerged from a study of beta chain features in type 1 diabetes. The wider study: Sorted cell examination encompassed approximately 98,000,000 cells across all samples.

Study-level points and caveats: Researchers cautioned that cDNA sequencing could over-represent cells with high TCR expression. Naive, central memory and regulatory TCRB repertoires appeared more similar among patients than healthy donors.

There are 11 residues in the CDR3. V gave up 6 bases and J gave up 10 bases, with 15 bases separating them. Germline V lookup: CDR1 DFQATT, CDR2 SNEGSKA (reference sequence). Central memory, naive, regulatory and stem cell-like memory CD4+ cells were sorted by CD45RO/CCR7/CD25/CD127/CD95/CD27. Sequencing targeted expressed TCRB transcripts, as all isolated RNA had been reverse transcribed. The protocol was immunoSEQ multiplex PCR, while the TCRdb copy is restricted to in-frame clones and leaves out a portion. The data show 900,000 or so clones, 17% seen once. A note on this clone: The antigen is unknown.

The sequence was collected from a woman between 18 and 30 years old in good health. The J gene is TRBJ1-1, the V gene TRBV20-1, with D perhaps matching TRBD1 (5 bases). The sample comprised naive CD4+ T cells from blood. The CDR3 is CSARVFGLAFF. CDR3 DNA sequence: TGCAGTGCCAGGGTCTTCGGGTTAGCTTTCTTT.